This section outlines one T cell receptor (beta chain) sequence together with its context. Method: immunoSEQ multiplex PCR; TCRdb's copy keeps in-frame clones and lacks some. The profile shows tens of thousands of clones, roughly 94% of them singletons. The data stem from a study of technical replicates of blood from several donors. The CDR3 extends over 14 amino acids. Sequencing was done on a sample of T cells isolated from PBMCs. The gene calls are TRBV21-1 and TRBJ2-7; the table's TRBD2 call for D was not verified on the DNA. TRBV21-1 is a known pseudogene. The TCR was taken from a human donor in good health. The CDR3 loop is CASSKGRENYEQYF. In nucleotides, the CDR3 is TGTGCCAGCAGCAAAGGGAGAGAAAACTACGAGCAGTACTTC.